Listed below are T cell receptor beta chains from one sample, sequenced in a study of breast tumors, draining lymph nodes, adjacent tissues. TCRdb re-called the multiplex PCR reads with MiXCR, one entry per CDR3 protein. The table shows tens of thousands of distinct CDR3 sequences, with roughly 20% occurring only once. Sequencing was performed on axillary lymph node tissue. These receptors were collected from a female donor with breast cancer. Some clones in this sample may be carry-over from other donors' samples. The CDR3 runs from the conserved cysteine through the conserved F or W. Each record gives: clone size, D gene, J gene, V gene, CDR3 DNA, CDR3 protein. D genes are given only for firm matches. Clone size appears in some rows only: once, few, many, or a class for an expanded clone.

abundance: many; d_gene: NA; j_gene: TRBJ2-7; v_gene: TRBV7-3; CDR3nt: TGTGCCAGCAGCTTAACGGGTACGGTCCAGGAGAAGTACTTC; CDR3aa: CASSLTGTVQEKYF
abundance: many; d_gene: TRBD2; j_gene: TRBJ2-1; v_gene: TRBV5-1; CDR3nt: TGCGCCAGCAGCGCAGGTACTCGTGGACTAGCGGGATACAATGAGCAGTTCTTC; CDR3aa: CASSAGTRGLAGYNEQFF
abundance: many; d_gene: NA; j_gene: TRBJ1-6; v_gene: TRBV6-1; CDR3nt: TGTGCCATCCCGGGGAAGGGCCTACTAGCCCTCCACTTT; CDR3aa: CAIPGKGLLALHF
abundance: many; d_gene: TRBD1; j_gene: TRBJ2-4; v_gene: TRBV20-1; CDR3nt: TGCAGTGCCGAAAGGACAGGGCGATTAAACATTCAGTACTTC; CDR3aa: CSAERTGRLNIQYF
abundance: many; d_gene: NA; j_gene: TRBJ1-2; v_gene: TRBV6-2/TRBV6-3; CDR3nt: TGTGCCAGCAGTTACCCAGGGATCGGCTACACCTTC; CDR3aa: CASSYPGIGYTF
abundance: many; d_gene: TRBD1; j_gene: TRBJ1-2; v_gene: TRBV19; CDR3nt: TGTGCCAGTACCACTACGACAGGGCCCTATGGCTACACCTTC; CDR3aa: CASTTTTGPYGYTF
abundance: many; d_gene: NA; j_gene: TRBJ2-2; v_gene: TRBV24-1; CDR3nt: TGTGCCACCAGTGTTGAAGGGCCCGGGGAGCTGTTTTTT; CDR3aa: CATSVEGPGELFF
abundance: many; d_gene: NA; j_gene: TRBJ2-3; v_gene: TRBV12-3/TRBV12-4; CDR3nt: TGTGCCAGCAGTTGGACACTCACAGATACGCAGTATTTT; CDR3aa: CASSWTLTDTQYF
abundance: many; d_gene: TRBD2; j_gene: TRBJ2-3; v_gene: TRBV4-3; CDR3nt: TGCGCCAGCAGCCAAGAGCCGGGACTAGCAAGTGATTTT; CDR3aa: CASSQEPGLASDF
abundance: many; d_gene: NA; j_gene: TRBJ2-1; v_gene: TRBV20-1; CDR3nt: TGCAGTGCTACCCCCAGACTAGTTAATGAGCAGTTCTTC; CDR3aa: CSATPRLVNEQFF
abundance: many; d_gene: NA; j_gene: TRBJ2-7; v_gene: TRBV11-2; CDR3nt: TGTGCCAGCAGCCCAACGGACGGACCCTCCTACGAGCAGTACTTC; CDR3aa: CASSPTDGPSYEQYF
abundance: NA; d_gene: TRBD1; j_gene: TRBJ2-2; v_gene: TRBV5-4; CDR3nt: TGTGCCAGCAGCTTCCAGGGGGCGTACGGGGAGCTGTTTTTT; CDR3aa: CASSFQGAYGELFF
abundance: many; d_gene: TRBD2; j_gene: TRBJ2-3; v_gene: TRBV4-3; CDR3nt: TGCGCCAGCAGCTCACAACTAGCGGGCGGCACAGATACGCAGTATTTT; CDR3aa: CASSSQLAGGTDTQYF
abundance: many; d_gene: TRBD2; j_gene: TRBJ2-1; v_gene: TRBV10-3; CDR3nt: TGTGCCATCAGTGAGCCCCCTCTAGCGGGCGGGGGGAGTGAGCAGTTCTTC; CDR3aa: CAISEPPLAGGGSEQFF
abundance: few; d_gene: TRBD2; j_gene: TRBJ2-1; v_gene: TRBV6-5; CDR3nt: TGTGCCAGCAGTTCAGCTAGCGGGAGTGCGACCAATGAGCAGTTCTTC; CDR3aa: CASSSASGSATNEQFF
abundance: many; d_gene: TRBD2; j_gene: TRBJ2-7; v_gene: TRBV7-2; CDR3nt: TGTGCCAGCAGCTTAGAACGGACTAGCGGGAGCTCCTACGAGCAGTACTTC; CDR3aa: CASSLERTSGSSYEQYF
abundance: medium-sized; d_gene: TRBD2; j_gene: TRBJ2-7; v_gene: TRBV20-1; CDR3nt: TGCAGTGCCCTAGCGGGCGTCTCCTACGAGCAGTACTTC; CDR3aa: CSALAGVSYEQYF
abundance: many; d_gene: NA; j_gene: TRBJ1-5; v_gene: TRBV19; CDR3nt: TGTGCCAGTAGTCGGACAGAAAATCAGCCCCAGCATTTT; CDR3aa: CASSRTENQPQHF
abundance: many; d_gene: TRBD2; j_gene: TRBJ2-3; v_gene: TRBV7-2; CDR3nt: TGTGCCAGCAGCTTAGCGGCGGGAGGGGGGCAGGATACGCAGTATTTT; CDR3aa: CASSLAAGGGQDTQYF
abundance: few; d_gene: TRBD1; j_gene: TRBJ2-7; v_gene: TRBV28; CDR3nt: TGTGCCAGCAACAGAGGACAGGGCTATTACGAGCAGTACTTC; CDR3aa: CASNRGQGYYEQYF
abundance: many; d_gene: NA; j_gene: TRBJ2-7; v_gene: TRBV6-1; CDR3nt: TGTGCCAGCAGTGTTACGGATTCGTCCGAGCAGTACTTC; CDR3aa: CASSVTDSSEQYF
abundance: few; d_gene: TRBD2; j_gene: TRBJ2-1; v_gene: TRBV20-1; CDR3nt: TGCAGTGCTAGAAGCCGACTAGCGGGAGTCCACAATGAGCAGTTCTTC; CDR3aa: CSARSRLAGVHNEQFF
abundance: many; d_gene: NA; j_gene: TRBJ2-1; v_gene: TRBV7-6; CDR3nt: TGTGCCAGCAGCCCGGCGGAGGGAACCAATGAGCAGTTCTTC; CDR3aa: CASSPAEGTNEQFF
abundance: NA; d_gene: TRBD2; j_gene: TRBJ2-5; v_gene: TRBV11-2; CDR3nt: TGTGCCAGCAGAACTTCGCGGGGGAGGTTGTACCAAGGGACCCAGTACTTC; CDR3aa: CASRTSRGRLYQGTQYF
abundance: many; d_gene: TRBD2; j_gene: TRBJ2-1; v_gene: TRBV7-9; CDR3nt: TGTGCCAGCAGCTTAGCCGGGACTAGCGATTACAATGAGCAGTTCTTC; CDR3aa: CASSLAGTSDYNEQFF
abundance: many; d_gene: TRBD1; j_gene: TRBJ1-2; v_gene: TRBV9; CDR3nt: TGTGCCAGCAGCGTAGCCCAGGGGGCCAGTTACGGTGGCTACACCTTC; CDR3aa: CASSVAQGASYGGYTF
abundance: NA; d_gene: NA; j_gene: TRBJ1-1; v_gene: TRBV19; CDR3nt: TGTGCCAGTAGTATTACGTGGTCGAACACTGAAGCTTTCTTT; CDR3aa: CASSITWSNTEAFF
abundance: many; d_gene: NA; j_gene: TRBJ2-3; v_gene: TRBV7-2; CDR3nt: TGTGCCAGCAGCTTAGCAGATACGCAGTATTTT; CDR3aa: CASSLADTQYF
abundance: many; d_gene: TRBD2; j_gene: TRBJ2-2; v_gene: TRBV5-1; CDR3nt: TGCGCCAGCAGCCAGGGGACTAGCGGGACTTCAGGGGAGCTGTTTTTT; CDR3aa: CASSQGTSGTSGELFF
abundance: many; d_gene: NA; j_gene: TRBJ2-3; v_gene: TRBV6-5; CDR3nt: TGTGCCAGCAGACGGGAGAGGAGCACAGATACGCAGTATTTT; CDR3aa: CASRRERSTDTQYF
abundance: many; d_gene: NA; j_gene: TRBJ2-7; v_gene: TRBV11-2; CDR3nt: TGTGCCAGCAGCTTAACGGGAGAGTCCCACGAGCAGTACTTC; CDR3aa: CASSLTGESHEQYF
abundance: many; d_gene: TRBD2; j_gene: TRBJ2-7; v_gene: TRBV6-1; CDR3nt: TGTGCCAGCAGAAGGACTAGCGGGAGCCCCGGGGGTTACGAGCAGTACTTC; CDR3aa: CASRRTSGSPGGYEQYF
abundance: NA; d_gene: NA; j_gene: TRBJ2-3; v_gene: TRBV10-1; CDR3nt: TGTGCCAGCAGTGAGTCGGTCGGCGCAGATACGCAGTATTTT; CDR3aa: CASSESVGADTQYF
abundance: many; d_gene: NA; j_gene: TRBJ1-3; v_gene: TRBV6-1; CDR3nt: TGTGCCAGCAGTGATCGGGGACCCAACGGGGCCATATATTTT; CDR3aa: CASSDRGPNGAIYF
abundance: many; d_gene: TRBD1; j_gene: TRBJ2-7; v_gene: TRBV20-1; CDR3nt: TGCAGTGCTCCACTCGACAGGGAACTATCCTACGAGCAGTACTTC; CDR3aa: CSAPLDRELSYEQYF
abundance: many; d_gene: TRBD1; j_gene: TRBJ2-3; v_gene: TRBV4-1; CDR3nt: TGCGCCAGCAGCCAAGGTCGCGGGACAGGGGTGTCAGATACGCAGTATTTT; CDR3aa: CASSQGRGTGVSDTQYF
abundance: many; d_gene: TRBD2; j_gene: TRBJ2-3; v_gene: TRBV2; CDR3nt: TGTGCCAGCAAGCGGGAGGGCCCGGTAGATACGCAGTATTTT; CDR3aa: CASKREGPVDTQYF
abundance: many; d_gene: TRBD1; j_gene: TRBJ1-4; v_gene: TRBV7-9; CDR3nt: TGTGCCAGCAGCTCAACCACAGGGGGAAAACTGTTTTTT; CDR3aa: CASSSTTGGKLFF
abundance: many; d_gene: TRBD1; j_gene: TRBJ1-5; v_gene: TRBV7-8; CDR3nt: TGTGCCAGCAGCTTAGGGACAGGGGTGGGCAATCAGCCCCAGCATTTT; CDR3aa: CASSLGTGVGNQPQHF
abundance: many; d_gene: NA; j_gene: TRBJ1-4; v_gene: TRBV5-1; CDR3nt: TGCGCCAGCAGCCCGGACAGAGCGATAAATGAAAAACTGTTTTTT; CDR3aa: CASSPDRAINEKLFF
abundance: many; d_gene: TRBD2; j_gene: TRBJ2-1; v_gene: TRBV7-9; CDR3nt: TGTGCCAGCAGCTCCGACCAACTAGCGGTTTACAATGAGCAGTTCTTC; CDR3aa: CASSSDQLAVYNEQFF
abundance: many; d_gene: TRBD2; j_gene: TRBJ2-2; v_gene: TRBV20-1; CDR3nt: TGCAGTGCTAGAGGAGTTGGGGCGGGAGCTCACACCGGGGAGCTGTTTTTT; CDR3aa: CSARGVGAGAHTGELFF
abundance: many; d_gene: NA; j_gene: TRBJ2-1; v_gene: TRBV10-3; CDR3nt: TGTGCCATCAGTGAGCCCAGCTACAATGAGCAGTTCTTC; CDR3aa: CAISEPSYNEQFF
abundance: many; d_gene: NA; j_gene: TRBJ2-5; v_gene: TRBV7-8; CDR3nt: TGTGCCAGCAGCCATACGGGGGCAGAAGAGACCCAGTACTTC; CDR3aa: CASSHTGAEETQYF
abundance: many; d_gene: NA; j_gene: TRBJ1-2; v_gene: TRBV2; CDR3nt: TGTGCCAGCAGTGAAGCAACGGGGGGATTCTATGGCTACACCTTC; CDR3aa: CASSEATGGFYGYTF
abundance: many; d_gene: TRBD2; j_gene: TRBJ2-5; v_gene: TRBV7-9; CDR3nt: TGTGCCACCGTTACACCTAGCGGGATAGGGGAGACCCAGTACTTC; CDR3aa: CATVTPSGIGETQYF
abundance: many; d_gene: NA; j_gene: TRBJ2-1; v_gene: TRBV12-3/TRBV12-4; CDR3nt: TGTGCCAGCAGTTTAAGGACACTTAATGAGCAGTTCTTC; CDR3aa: CASSLRTLNEQFF
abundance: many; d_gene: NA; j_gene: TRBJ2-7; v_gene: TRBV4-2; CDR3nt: TGTGCCAGCAGCCCGACGACAGCCTCCTACGAGCAGTACTTC; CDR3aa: CASSPTTASYEQYF
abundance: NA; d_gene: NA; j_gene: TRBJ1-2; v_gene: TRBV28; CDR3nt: TGTGCCAGCAGTTCGCGTTTGATGGGTGGACTCTATGGCTACACCTTC; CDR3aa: CASSSRLMGGLYGYTF
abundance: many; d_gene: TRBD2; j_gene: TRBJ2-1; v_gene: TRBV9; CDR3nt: TGTGCCAGCAGCACCGGGACTAGCGGGACTCGGGAGCAGTTCTTC; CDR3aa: CASSTGTSGTREQFF
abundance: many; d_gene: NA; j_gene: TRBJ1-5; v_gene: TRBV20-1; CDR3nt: TGCAGTGCTAGCAAAGGCGGCAATCAGCCCCAGCATTTT; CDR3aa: CSASKGGNQPQHF
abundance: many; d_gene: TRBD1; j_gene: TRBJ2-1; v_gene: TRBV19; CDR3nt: TGTGCCAGCCGCCGGGACAGCGCATCCACGCAGTTCTTC; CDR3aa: CASRRDSASTQFF
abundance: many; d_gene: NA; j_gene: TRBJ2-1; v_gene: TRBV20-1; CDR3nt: TGCAGTGCTAGAGGGTCGGTGTCATCTCCCTACAATGAGCAGTTCTTC; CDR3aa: CSARGSVSSPYNEQFF
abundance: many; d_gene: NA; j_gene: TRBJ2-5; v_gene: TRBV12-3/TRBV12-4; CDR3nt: TGTGCCAGCAGTTTAAGGCTAGAGACCCAGTACTTC; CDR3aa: CASSLRLETQYF
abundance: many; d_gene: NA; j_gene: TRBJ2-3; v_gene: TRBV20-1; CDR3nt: TGCAGTGCTAGAGGCGCCACAGATACGCAGTATTTT; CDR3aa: CSARGATDTQYF